One TCR beta chain is described in this entry. TCRdb keeps only in-frame clones here, not all; method: immunoSEQ multiplex PCR. The sample yields about 69,000 clones, 75% to 90% seen once. The data derive from a study of blood T cell repertoires in COVID-19. Enrolment of Seattle patients took place during active infection, and they were followed longitudinally. CDR3 length: 16 residues. Germline loops: CDR1 SSHAT, CDR2 FNYEAQ (reference sequence). The V and J ends lost 5 bases and 4 bases respectively, with 17 bases between them. This clonotype was obtained from a man between 35 and 55 years old with COVID-19, enrolled during active disease. The chain has TRBV7-7 and TRBJ2-2, with a tentative D call TRBD2 (6 bases). The sample taken for sequencing was peripheral blood. The CDR3 DNA is TGTGCCAGCAGCCAAGGAACTAGCTTCTCCACCGGGGAGCTGTTTTTT. This gives the protein CASSQGTSFSTGELFF.